These 11 T cell receptor beta chains were sequenced from one sample in a study of T cell changes during pregnancy in multiple sclerosis. Measured with immunoSEQ multiplex PCR; TCRdb has only the in-frame clones, and not every one. Here the sample spans roughly 38,000 clones, around 91% being singletons. Specimen: CD4+ T cells from peripheral blood mononuclear cells, collected before pregnancy. Source of these receptors: a female donor with multiple sclerosis, enrolled in a pregnancy study.

V is TRBV11-2 and J is TRBJ2-7, with 14 bases that match TRBD2. J gave up 10 bases and V 4 bases, and 6 bases lay outside the gene matches. The germline V gene encodes CDR1 SGHAT and CDR2 FQNNGV. CDR3 length: 14 amino acids. The CDR3 nucleotides are TGTGCCAGCAGCTCGACTAGCGGGAGGGCGGGACAGTACTTC. As protein: CASSSTSGRAGQYF.

V usage is TRBV19 and J usage is TRBJ1-2; a weak D match, TRBD1 (5 bases). Germline CDR1 and CDR2: LNHDA and SQIVND (reference sequence). The CDR3 contains 13 residues. V lost 10 bases and J 7 bases, leaving 19 bases between the germline ends. CDR3 sequence reads: CAIGPGVVGGYTF. CDR3 in DNA: TGTGCCATTGGTCCGGGGGTAGTAGGTGGCTACACCTTC. The variable domain in full, with the rest retrieved from reference TRBV19 and TRBJ1-2, is DGGITQSPKYLFRKEGQNVTLSCEQNLNHDAMYWYRQDPGQGLRLIYYSQIVNDFQKGDIAEGYSVSREKKESFPLTVTSAQKNPTAFYLCAIGPGVVGGYTFGSGTRLTVV.

This chain connects TRBV6-1 to TRBJ1-1; D is uncertain. Germline V gene sequence: CDR1 MNHNS, CDR2 SASEGT. This CDR3 has 12 residues. V lost 6 bases to trimming and J lost 8 bases, with 13 bases between them. The CDR3 DNA reads TGTGCCAGCAGCCCGGACTTTCCGGAAGCTTTCTTT. Translation gives CASSPDFPEAFF.

In its sample, this clone was seen once. V usage is TRBV10-3 and J usage is TRBJ2-3; 8 bases agree with TRBD1. After removal of 5 bases from V and 3 bases from J, the junction contained 13 bases not matched to a gene. The CDR3 totals 17 residues. Germline CDR1 ENHRY, CDR2 SYGVKD. This CDR3 is CAISTQNQGAVTDTQYF. CDR3 nucleotides: TGTGCCATCAGTACTCAGAATCAGGGGGCTGTTACAGATACGCAGTATTTT.

The chain combines TRBV13 with TRBJ2-7; D perhaps matches TRBD2 (5 bases). The V gene lost 2 bases and the J gene lost 2 bases, with 13 bases spanning the gap. CDR3 length: 15 amino acids. Germline V gene sequence: CDR1 PRHDT, CDR2 FYEKMQ (reference sequence). CDR3 nucleotide sequence: TGTGCCAGCAGCTTATACGCGCTAGCCCCCTACGAGCAGTACTTC. This codes for CASSLYALAPYEQYF.

The V and J genes are TRBV5-1 and TRBJ2-3; 9 bases map to TRBD2. Germline assignment: CDR1 SGHRS and CDR2 YFSETQ. The CDR3 contains 19 residues. J was trimmed by 3 bases and V by 5 bases; bases with no gene match: 19. Here the CDR3 DNA reads TGCGCCAGCAGTTCCACAGGGGTGGCCTTAGCGGGAGTGACAGATACGCAGTATTTT. Protein: CASSSTGVALAGVTDTQYF.

The V call is TRBV30, the J call TRBJ1-2, with D unresolved. Germline V gene data show CDR1 as GTSNPN and CDR2 as SVGIG (reference sequence). Trimming took 7 bases from V and 1 from J, leaving 13 bases between them. This CDR3 is 13 amino acids long. The CDR3 DNA is TGTGCCTCCGTTCCCGTTCTTAACTATGGCTACACCTTC. Translating it yields CASVPVLNYGYTF.

V and J are TRBV7-2 and TRBJ1-5; 8 bases agree with TRBD1. V was clipped by 1 base and J by 6 bases; unmatched bases: 8. The CDR3 runs to 16 residues. CDR1 is SGHTA and CDR2 is FQGNSA in the germline V gene. The CDR3 bases are TGTGCCAGCAGCTTAGAGGGACAGGTTATTGGTCAGCCCCAGCATTTT. Protein sequence: CASSLEGQVIGQPQHF.

The chain has TRBV25-1 and TRBJ1-5; D not certain. Germline values: CDR1 MGHDK, CDR2 SYGVNS. Trimming cost V 3 bases and J 6 bases, with 9 bases left between them. CDR3 length equals 13 residues. The CDR3, as DNA: TGTGCCAGCAGTGAGTCCGGTCTTCAGCCCCAGCATTTT. Translation gives CASSESGLQPQHF.

CDR3 sequence: CASSTSGRGSYEQYF. For the CDR3, the DNA is TGTGCCAGCAGCACGAGCGGGAGGGGCTCCTACGAGCAGTACTTC. V is TRBV5-4 and J is TRBJ2-7; 10 bases match TRBD2. The ends lost 4 bases at V and 0 bases at J; junction bases unmatched: 4. The CDR3 has 15 amino acids. The germline CDR1 and CDR2 sequences are SGHNT and YYREEE (reference sequence). Supplemented by reference TRBV5-4 and TRBJ2-7, the full variable domain reads ETGVTQSPTHLIKTRGQQVTLRCSSQSGHNTVSWYQQALGQGPQFIFQYYREEENGRGNFPPRFSGLQFPNYSSELNVNALELDDSALYLCASSTSGRGSYEQYFGPGTRLTVT.

Here the CDR3 reads CASSQDSRGGQVYEQYF. The CDR3 DNA is TGTGCCAGCAGCCAAGATAGCCGGGGGGGACAAGTCTACGAGCAGTACTTC. The chain joins TRBV4-2 to TRBJ2-7; 8 nucleotides line up with TRBD2. Germline V gives CDR1 LGHNA, CDR2 YNFKEQ. V lost 0 bases and J lost 3; bases outside the gene matches: 10. CDR3 size: 17 residues.